Listed below are T cell receptor beta chains from one sample, sequenced in a study of patients and donors after allogeneic stem cell transplantation. TCRdb re-derived calls from the RT-PCR reads in MiXCR, one entry per CDR3 protein. The table lists 900,000 to 1,000,000 distinct CDR3 sequences, around 17% of them singletons. Sample: blood, either unsorted or a sorted T cell fraction (not recorded which). The receptors stem from a human donor who was either an allogeneic HSCT recipient or a stem cell or donor lymphocyte infusion donor (not recorded which). It is not recorded whose cells these are; they may come from a transplant donor. Each CDR3 is given with its conserved first and last residue. A D gene is named only where the DNA matches it firmly. Rows may omit the clone size; those that give it use once, few, many or a size class.

-	TRBV27	few	TRBJ2-7	CASSTQGRTTYEQYF	TGTGCCAGCAGTACCCAGGGGAGGACGACCTACGAGCAGTACTTC
-	TRBV29-1	-	TRBJ1-1	CSVTREMNTEAFF	TGCAGCGTGACTCGAGAGATGAACACTGAAGCTTTCTTT
-	TRBV20-1	-	TRBJ2-3	CSASWRISTDTQYF	TGCAGTGCTAGTTGGCGGATAAGCACAGATACGCAGTATTTT
-	TRBV5-1	few	TRBJ1-1	CASSQRTEGFTEAFF	TGCGCCAGCAGCCAACGGACAGAGGGGTTCACTGAAGCTTTCTTT
-	TRBV6-2/TRBV6-3	few	TRBJ1-1	CATDGPTATEAFF	TGTGCCACCGATGGACCGACAGCGACTGAAGCTTTCTTT
-	TRBV29-1	few	TRBJ2-3	CSGQGDADTQYF	TGCAGCGGGCAGGGCGACGCAGATACGCAGTATTTT
TRBD2	TRBV7-3	-	TRBJ2-5	CASSLGTSGVLRETQYF	TGTGCCAGCAGCTTAGGGACTAGCGGGGTCCTCCGGGAGACCCAGTACTTC
-	TRBV5-6	-	TRBJ1-1	CASSFGASEAFF	TGTGCCAGCAGCTTTGGGGCTTCGGAAGCTTTCTTT
-	TRBV20-1	-	TRBJ1-2	CSAAGENYGYTF	TGCAGTGCTGCTGGGGAAAACTATGGCTACACCTTC
TRBD1	TRBV4-3	few	TRBJ2-7	CASSLHRGNDEQYF	TGCGCCAGCAGCCTCCACAGGGGTAACGACGAGCAGTACTTC
TRBD1	TRBV4-2	-	TRBJ1-1	CASSQGTGMRTEAFF	TGTGCCAGCAGCCAAGGGACAGGGATGAGGACTGAAGCTTTCTTT
-	TRBV7-9	-	TRBJ2-7	CASSVGQPYEQYF	TGTGCCAGCAGCGTAGGACAGCCCTACGAGCAGTACTTC
-	TRBV5-1	-	TRBJ2-2	CASSLRAHPDGELFF	TGCGCCAGCAGCCTAAGGGCCCACCCGGACGGGGAGCTGTTTTTT
-	TRBV20-1	few	TRBJ2-7	CSASGSGVGQYF	TGCAGTGCTAGTGGGTCGGGGGTAGGGCAGTACTTC
TRBD2	TRBV4-3	few	TRBJ2-2	CASSQDPRPSGASNTGELFF	TGCGCCAGCAGCCAAGACCCCCGCCCTAGCGGAGCGTCGAACACCGGGGAGCTGTTTTTT
TRBD1	TRBV6-1	few	TRBJ2-2	CASKGQRNTGELFF	TGTGCCAGCAAGGGACAGCGGAACACCGGGGAGCTGTTTTTT
-	TRBV21-1	few	TRBJ1-1	CASSKKDREGSDTEAFF	TGTGCCAGCAGCAAAAAGGACAGGGAAGGGTCGGACACTGAAGCTTTCTTT
-	TRBV5-1	-	TRBJ2-3	CASSPARGDTQYF	TGCGCCAGCAGCCCAGCTAGGGGAGATACGCAGTATTTT
-	TRBV3-1	few	TRBJ2-7	CASSKRLTYEQYF	TGTGCCAGCAGCAAACGCCTGACCTACGAGCAGTACTTC
-	TRBV12-3/TRBV12-4	few	TRBJ1-6	CASTRGEGYNSPLHF	TGTGCCAGCACCCGCGGGGAGGGATATAATTCACCCCTCCACTTT
TRBD1	TRBV5-1	few	TRBJ2-7	CASSLTGGLNEQYF	TGCGCCAGCAGCTTGACAGGGGGGCTAAACGAGCAGTACTTC
-	TRBV20-1	-	TRBJ1-5	CSARMGQGSNQPQHF	TGCAGTGCTAGAATGGGGCAGGGAAGCAATCAGCCCCAGCATTTT
-	TRBV9	-	TRBJ2-1	CASSVDWYNEQFF	TGTGCCAGCAGCGTAGATTGGTACAATGAGCAGTTCTTC
-	TRBV12-3/TRBV12-4	-	TRBJ2-2	CASTTYPRLGTGELFF	TGTGCCAGCACTACTTACCCCCGCCTGGGCACCGGGGAGCTGTTTTTT
TRBD2	TRBV6-1	few	TRBJ2-7	CASSQRTSGRGFHYEQYF	TGTGCCAGCAGTCAACGGACTAGCGGGAGAGGATTCCACTACGAGCAGTACTTC
-	TRBV5-8	-	TRBJ1-6	CASSLVRGSSYNSPLHF	TGTGCCAGCAGCTTGGTGAGGGGTAGCTCCTATAATTCACCCCTCCACTTT
-	TRBV7-6	-	TRBJ1-1	CASSPIQAFF	TGTGCCAGCAGCCCCATCCAAGCTTTCTTT
-	TRBV6-1	-	TRBJ2-3	CASSPRGRRADTQYF	TGTGCCAGCAGTCCGCGGGGTAGAAGGGCAGATACGCAGTATTTT
TRBD2	TRBV2	few	TRBJ2-1	CASSQPGLAGEVSYNEQFF	TGTGCCAGCAGCCAACCGGGACTAGCGGGAGAAGTCTCCTACAATGAGCAGTTCTTC
TRBD1	TRBV29-1	many	TRBJ2-3	CSVKDRGWADTQYF	TGCAGCGTTAAAGACAGGGGGTGGGCAGATACGCAGTATTTT
TRBD2	TRBV12-3/TRBV12-4	-	TRBJ2-3	CASSSEERGTTDTQYF	TGTGCCAGCAGTTCTGAGGAGCGGGGAACCACAGATACGCAGTATTTT
-	TRBV12-3/TRBV12-4	many	TRBJ1-2	CASSLGSYGYTF	TGTGCCAGCAGTTTGGGCAGCTATGGCTACACCTTC
-	TRBV12-3/TRBV12-4	many	TRBJ2-4	CASSSGRNIQYF	TGTGCCAGCAGTTCAGGACGTAACATTCAGTACTTC
TRBD2	TRBV7-6	few	TRBJ2-3	CASSHSPWREGLDTQYF	TGTGCCAGCAGCCACTCCCCATGGCGGGAGGGCCTTGATACGCAGTATTTT
TRBD1	TRBV12-3/TRBV12-4	-	TRBJ2-4	CASSRRGQAENIQYF	TGTGCCAGCAGTCGACGCGGACAGGCTGAAAACATTCAGTACTTC
-	TRBV10-3	-	TRBJ2-5	CAISESPQGQETQYF	TGTGCCATCAGTGAATCCCCCCAGGGTCAAGAGACCCAGTACTTC
-	TRBV29-1	few	TRBJ2-7	CSVEVPDSYEQYF	TGCAGCGTTGAGGTCCCGGACTCCTACGAGCAGTACTTC
-	TRBV4-3	-	TRBJ2-5	CASSQDLAPQETQYF	TGCGCCAGCAGCCAAGATTTAGCACCCCAAGAGACCCAGTACTTC
-	TRBV20-1	-	TRBJ2-1	CSARGAPLYNEQFF	TGCAGTGCTAGAGGAGCTCCGCTGTACAATGAGCAGTTCTTC
TRBD2	TRBV4-1	few	TRBJ2-1	CASSRTSGGSHEQFF	TGCGCCAGCAGCCGTACTAGCGGGGGGAGTCATGAGCAGTTCTTC
TRBD1	TRBV5-5	-	TRBJ1-2	CASSLALKTGDYGYTF	TGTGCCAGCAGCTTGGCCTTAAAGACAGGGGACTATGGCTACACCTTC
-	TRBV9	-	TRBJ1-1	CASSVEGNRHPAFF	TGTGCCAGCAGCGTAGAAGGAAATCGGCACCCAGCTTTCTTT